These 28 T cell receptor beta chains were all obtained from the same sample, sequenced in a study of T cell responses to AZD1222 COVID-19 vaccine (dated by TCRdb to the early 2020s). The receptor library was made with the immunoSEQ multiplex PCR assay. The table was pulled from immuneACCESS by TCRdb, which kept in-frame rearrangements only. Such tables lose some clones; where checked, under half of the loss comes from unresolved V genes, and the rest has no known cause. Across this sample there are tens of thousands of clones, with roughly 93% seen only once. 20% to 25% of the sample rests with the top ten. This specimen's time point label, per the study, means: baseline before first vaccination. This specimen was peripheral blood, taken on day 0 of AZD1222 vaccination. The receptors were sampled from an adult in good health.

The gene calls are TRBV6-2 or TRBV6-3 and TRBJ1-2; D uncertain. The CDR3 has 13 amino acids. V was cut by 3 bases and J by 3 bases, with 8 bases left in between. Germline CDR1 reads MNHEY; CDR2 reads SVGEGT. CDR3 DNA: TGTGCCAGCAGTTATCTGGGGTACTATGGCTACACCTTC. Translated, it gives CASSYLGYYGYTF.

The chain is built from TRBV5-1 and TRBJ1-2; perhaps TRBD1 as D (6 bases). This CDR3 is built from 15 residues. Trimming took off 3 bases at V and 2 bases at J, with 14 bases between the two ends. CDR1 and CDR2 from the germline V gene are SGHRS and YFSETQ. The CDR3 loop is CASSWGQGKNYGYTF. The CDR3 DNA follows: TGCGCCAGCAGCTGGGGCCAGGGGAAGAACTATGGCTACACCTTC.

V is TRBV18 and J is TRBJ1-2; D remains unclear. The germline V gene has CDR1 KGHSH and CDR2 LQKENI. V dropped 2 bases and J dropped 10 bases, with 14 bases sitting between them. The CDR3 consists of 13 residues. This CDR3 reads CASSPGEGLDYTF. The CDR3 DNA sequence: TGTGCCAGCTCACCAGGAGAGGGATTGGACTACACCTTC.

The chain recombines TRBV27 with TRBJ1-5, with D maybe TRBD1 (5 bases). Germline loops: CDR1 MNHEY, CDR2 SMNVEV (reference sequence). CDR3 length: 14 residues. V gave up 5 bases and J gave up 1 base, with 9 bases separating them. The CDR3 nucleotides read TGTGCCAGCAGTCCCCGGGACAGCAATCAGCCCCAGCATTTT. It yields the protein CASSPRDSNQPQHF.

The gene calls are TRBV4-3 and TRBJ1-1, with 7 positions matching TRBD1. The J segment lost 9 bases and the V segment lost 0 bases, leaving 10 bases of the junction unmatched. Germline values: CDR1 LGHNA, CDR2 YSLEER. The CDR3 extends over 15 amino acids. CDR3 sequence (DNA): TGCGCCAGCAGCCAAGACGTAGACAGGGAAGGAAAAGCTTTCTTT. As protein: CASSQDVDREGKAFF.

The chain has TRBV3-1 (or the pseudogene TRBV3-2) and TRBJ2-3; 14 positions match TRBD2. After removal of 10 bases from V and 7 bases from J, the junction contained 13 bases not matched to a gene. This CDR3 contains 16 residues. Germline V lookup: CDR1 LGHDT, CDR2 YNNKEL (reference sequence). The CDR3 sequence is CAKTSGGEYLVHTQYF. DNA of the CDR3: TGTGCCAAGACTAGCGGGGGGGAGTACCTTGTTCATACGCAGTATTTT.

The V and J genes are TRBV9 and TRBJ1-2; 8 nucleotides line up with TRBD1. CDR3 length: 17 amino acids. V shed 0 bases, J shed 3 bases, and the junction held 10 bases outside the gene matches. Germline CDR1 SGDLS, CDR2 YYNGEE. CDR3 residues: CASSVAPGTGGDYGYTF. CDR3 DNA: TGTGCCAGCAGCGTAGCGCCGGGGACAGGAGGGGACTATGGCTACACCTTC.

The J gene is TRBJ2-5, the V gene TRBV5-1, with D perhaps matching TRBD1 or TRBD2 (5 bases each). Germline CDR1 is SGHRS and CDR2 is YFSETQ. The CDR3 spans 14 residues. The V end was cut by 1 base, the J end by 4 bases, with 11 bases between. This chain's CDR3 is CASSLMGTRETQYF. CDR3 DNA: TGCGCCAGCAGCTTGATGGGGACGAGAGAGACCCAGTACTTC.

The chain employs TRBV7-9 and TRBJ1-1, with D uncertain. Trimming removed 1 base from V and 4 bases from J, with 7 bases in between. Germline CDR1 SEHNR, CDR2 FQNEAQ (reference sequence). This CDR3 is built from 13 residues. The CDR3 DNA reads TGTGCCAGCAGCTTAGACGGGTTCACTGAAGCTTTCTTT. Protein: CASSLDGFTEAFF.

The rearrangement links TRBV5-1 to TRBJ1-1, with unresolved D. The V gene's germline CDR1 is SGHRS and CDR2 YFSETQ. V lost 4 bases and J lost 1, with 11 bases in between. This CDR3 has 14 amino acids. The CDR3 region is CASSPIVGNTEAFF. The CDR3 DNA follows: TGCGCCAGCAGCCCGATCGTGGGGAACACTGAAGCTTTCTTT.

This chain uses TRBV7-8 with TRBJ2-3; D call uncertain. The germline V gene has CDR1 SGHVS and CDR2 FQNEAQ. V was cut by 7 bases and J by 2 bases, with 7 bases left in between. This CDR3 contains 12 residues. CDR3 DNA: TGTGCCAGCAAACCCCACACAGATACGCAGTATTTT. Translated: CASKPHTDTQYF. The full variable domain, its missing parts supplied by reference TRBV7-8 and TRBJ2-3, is GAGVSQSPRYKVAKRGQDVALRCDPISGHVSLFWYQQALGQGPEFLTYFQNEAQLDKSGLPSDRFFAERPEGSVSTLKIQRTQQEDSAVYLCASKPHTDTQYFGPGTRLTVL.

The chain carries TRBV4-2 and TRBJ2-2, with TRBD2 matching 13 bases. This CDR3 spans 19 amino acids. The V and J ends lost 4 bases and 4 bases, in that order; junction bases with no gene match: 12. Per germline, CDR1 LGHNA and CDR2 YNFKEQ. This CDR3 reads CASSRLTTSGGPGTGELFF. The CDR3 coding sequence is TGTGCCAGCAGCCGACTAACGACTAGCGGGGGGCCGGGCACCGGGGAGCTGTTTTTT.

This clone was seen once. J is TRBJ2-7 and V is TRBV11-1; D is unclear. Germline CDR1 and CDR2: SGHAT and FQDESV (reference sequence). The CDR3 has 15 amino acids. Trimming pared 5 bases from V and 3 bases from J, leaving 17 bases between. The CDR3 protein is CASSPGIGPNYEQYF. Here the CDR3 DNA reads TGTGCCAGCAGCCCCGGAATAGGGCCCAACTACGAGCAGTACTTC.

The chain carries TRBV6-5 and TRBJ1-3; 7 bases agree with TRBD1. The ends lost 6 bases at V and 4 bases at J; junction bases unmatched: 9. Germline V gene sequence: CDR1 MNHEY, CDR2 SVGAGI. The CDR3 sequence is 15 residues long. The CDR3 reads CASSPHWDSGNTIYF. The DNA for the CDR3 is TGTGCCAGCAGCCCACACTGGGACAGCGGAAACACCATATATTTT.

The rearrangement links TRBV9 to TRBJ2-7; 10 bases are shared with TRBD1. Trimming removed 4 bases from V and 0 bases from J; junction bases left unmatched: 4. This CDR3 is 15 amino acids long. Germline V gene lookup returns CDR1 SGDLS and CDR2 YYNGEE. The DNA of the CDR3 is TGTGCCAGCAGCCCTGGACAGGGGGTCTCCTACGAGCAGTACTTC. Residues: CASSPGQGVSYEQYF.

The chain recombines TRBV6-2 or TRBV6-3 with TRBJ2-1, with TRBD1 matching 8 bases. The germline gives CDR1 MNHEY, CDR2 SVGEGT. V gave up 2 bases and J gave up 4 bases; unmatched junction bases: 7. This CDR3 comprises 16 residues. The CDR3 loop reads CASSYPGQGPYNEQFF. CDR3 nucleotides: TGTGCCAGCAGTTACCCCGGACAGGGACCGTACAATGAGCAGTTCTTC.

Here the CDR3 reads CASSFDPTGVNTEAFF. The CDR3 DNA sequence: TGCGCCAGCAGCTTTGATCCCACAGGGGTGAACACTGAAGCTTTCTTT. J is TRBJ1-1 and V is TRBV5-1; TRBD1 aligns across 7 bases. There are 16 residues in the CDR3. Losses at the gene ends were 2 bases for V and 0 bases for J; bases not matched to a gene: 7. Germline CDR1 reads SGHRS; CDR2 reads YFSETQ.

CDR3 sequence (DNA): TGTGCCAGCAGTCTCAACAGGGGGCGGAATTCACCCCTCCACTTT. Translating it yields CASSLNRGRNSPLHF. V is TRBV5-6 and J is TRBJ1-6; 9 bases line up with TRBD1. The germline V gene has CDR1 SGHDT and CDR2 YYEEEE. V trimming: 5 bases; J trimming: 7 bases; junction bases outside the gene matches: 7. This CDR3 has 15 amino acids.

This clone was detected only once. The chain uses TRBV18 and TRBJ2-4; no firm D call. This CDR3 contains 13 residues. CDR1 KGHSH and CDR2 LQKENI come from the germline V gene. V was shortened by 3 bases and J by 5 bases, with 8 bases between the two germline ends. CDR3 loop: CASSPRAENIQYF. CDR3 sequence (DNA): TGTGCCAGCTCACCGCGCGCGGAAAACATTCAGTACTTC.

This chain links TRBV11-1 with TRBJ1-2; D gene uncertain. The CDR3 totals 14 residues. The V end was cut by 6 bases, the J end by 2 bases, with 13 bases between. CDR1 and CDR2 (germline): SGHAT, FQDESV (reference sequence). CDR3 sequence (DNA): TGTGCCAGCAGAAGCCGGGATGGGAACTATGGCTACACCTTC. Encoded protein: CASRSRDGNYGYTF.

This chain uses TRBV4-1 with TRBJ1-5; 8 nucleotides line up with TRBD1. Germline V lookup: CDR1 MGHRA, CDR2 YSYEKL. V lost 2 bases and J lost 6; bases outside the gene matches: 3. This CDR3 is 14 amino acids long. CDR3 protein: CASSQTGGGQPQHF. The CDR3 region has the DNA TGCGCCAGCAGCCAAACAGGGGGTGGTCAGCCCCAGCATTTT.

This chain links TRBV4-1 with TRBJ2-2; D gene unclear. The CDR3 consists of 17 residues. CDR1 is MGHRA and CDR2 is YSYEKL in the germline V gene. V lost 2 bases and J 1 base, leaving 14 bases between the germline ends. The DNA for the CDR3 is TGCGCCAGCAGCCAATCCCCGGGCTTTGGGAACACCGGGGAGCTGTTTTTT. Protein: CASSQSPGFGNTGELFF.

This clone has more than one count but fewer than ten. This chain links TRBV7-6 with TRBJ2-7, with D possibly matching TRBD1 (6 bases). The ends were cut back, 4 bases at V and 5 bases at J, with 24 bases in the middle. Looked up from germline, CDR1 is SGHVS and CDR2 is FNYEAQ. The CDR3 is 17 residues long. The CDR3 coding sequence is TGTGCCAGCAGCTGGGGGCGTCACCGTAGGTCTCTCGACGAGCAGTACTTC. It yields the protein CASSWGRHRRSLDEQYF.

CDR3 residues: CASKRGKETQYF. The CDR3 coding sequence is TGTGCCAGCAAAAGGGGAAAAGAGACCCAGTACTTC. The chain employs TRBV2 and TRBJ2-5, with a possible D match to TRBD1 (5 bases). The CDR3 is 12 amino acids. The ends were cut back, 7 bases at V and 3 bases at J, with 9 bases in the middle. Germline V gene sequence: CDR1 SNHLY, CDR2 FYNNEI.

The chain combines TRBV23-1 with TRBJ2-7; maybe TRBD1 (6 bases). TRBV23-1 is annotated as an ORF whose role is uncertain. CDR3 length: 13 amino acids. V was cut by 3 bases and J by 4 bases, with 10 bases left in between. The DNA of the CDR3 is TGCGCCAGCAGTCATGGGACACCATACGAGCAGTACTTC. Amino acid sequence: CASSHGTPYEQYF.

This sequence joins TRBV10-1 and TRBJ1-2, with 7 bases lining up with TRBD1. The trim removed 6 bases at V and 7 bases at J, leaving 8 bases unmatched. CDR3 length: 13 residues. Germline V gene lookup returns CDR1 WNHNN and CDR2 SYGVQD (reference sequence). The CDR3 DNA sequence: TGCGCCAGCAGCAATACAGGGGTGGGTGGCTACACCTTC. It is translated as CASSNTGVGGYTF.

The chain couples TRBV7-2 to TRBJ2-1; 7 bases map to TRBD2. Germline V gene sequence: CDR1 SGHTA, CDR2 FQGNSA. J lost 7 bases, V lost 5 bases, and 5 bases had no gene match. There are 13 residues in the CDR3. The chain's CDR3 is CASSPGGRNEQFF. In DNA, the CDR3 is TGTGCCAGCAGCCCCGGGGGGAGGAATGAGCAGTTCTTC. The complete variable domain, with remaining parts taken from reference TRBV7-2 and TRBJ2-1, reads GAGVSQSPSNKVTEKGKDVELRCDPISGHTALYWYRQSLGQGLEFLIYFQGNSAPDKSGLPSDRFSAERTGGSVSTLTIQRTQQEDSAVYLCASSPGGRNEQFFGPGTRLTVL.

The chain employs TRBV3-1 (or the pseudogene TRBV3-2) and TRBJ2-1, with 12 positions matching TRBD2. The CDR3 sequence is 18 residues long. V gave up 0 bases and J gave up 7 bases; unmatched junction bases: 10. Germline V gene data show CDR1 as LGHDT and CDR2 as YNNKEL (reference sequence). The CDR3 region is CASSQEVLAGGVNNEQFF. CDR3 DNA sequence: TGTGCCAGCAGCCAAGAGGTGCTAGCGGGGGGGGTAAATAATGAGCAGTTCTTC.